This T cell receptor (beta chain) originates from a study of shared clonotypes between healthy human individuals. The overall study: Three CD4 naive, three CD4 memory, two CD8 naive and one CD8 memory plate were used per donor.

The CDR3 has 17 amino acids. The V end was cut by 6 bases, the J end by 9 bases, with 24 bases between. Germline V lookup: CDR1 MDHEN, CDR2 SYDVKM. Several immunoSEQ plates received, in even portions, the genomic DNA of each subset. Sequencing used immunoSEQ multiplex PCR; TCRdb keeps in-frame clones, though not all of them. Of about 1.1 million clones in the sample, approximately 80% are singletons; the top ten hold 0.89%. CD4+ cell separation produced CD45RA+ naive and CD45RA-negative memory subsets. The chain has TRBV28 and TRBJ1-6, with a possible D match to TRBD1 (5 bases). The sample comprised memory CD4+ T cells from PBMCs. Subset given: CD45RA-negative fraction. The clonotype comes from a man aged 18 to 35 in good health. Some clones in this sample may be carry-over from other donors' samples. The CDR3 bases are TGTGCCAGCAGCAACACGGCAGGGTTCTACCGGGGTTCACCCCTCCACTTT. Translation: CASSNTAGFYRGSPLHF.